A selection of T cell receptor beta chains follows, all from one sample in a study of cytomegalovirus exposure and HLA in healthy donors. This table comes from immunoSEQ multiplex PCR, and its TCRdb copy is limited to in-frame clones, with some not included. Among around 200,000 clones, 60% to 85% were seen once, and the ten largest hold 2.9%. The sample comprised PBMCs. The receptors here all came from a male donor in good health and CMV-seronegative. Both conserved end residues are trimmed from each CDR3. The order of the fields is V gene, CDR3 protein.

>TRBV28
ASSPDRGGGYT
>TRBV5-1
ASSKEPRDRETDTQY
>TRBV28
ASSLTLNEQF
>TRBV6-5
ASSPGLAGDETQY
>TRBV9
ASSVGSETQY
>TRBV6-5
ASSYSTGVGNTIY
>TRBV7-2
ASSPWASGRIEQF
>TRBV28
ASSARWFANEKLF
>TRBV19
ASSLYRASGSTDTQY
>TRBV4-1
ASSQAHPLAAGYEQY
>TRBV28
ACDRGYGYT
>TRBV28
ASSLGTGDQPQH
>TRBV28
ASSLERGTTNEKLF
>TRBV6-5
ASVPRYGSNEKLF
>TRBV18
ASSLYRDRGDDGYT
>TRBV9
ASSVATWRGEQF
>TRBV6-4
ASSVRGYNEQF
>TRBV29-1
SVKPGLAGEQY
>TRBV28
ASSSTGRSNQPQH
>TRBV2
ASRPGTGANVLT
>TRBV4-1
ASSGLAGYTDTQY
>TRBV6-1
ASSEARGQANVLT
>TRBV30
AWRRLIEQF
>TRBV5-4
ASSPSLAGVNTGELF
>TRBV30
AWMGGGAHEQF
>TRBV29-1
SVKSDTEAF
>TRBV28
ASSSSRGQTGELF
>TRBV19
ASSGGTRTDTQY
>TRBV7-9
ASSQGQYSNQPQH
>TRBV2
ASTFDRGRNQPQH
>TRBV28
ASSLDGGGRRGEQY
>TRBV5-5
ASSEVGGRGNEQF
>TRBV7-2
ASTVDRDQPQH
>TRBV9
ASSAGQGRTYGYT
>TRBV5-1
ASSRTTDQPQH
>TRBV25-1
ASRTGQPNTGELF
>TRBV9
ARPRQLNTGELF
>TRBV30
AWRSFVLSNEQF
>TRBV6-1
ATAGTVYQPQH
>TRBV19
ASSDQGVNSHSPLH
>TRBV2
ASRAGLLLSYEQY
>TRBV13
ASSTRDRNSPLH
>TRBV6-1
ASSGSTGGPETQY
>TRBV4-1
ASSFRPTAGLWDSGSGYGYT
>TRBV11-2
ASSPRGSTDTQY
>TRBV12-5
ASGLQPPPGYSNQPQH
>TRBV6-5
ASSLGTGNQPQH